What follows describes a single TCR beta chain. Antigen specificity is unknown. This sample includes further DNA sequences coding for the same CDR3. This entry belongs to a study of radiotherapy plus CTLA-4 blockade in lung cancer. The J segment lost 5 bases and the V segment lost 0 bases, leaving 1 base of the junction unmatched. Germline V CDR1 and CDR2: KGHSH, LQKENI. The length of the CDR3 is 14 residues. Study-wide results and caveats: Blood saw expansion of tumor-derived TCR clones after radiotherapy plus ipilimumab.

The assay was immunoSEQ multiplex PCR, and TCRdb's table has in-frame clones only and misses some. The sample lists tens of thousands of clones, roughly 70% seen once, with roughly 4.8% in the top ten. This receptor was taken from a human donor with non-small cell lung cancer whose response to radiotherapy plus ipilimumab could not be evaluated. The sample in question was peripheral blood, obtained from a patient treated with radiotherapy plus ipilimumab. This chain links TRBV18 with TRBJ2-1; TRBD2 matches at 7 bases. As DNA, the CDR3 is TGTGCCAGCTCACCACCGGGGGGGGACAATGAGCAGTTCTTC. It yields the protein CASSPPGGDNEQFF.